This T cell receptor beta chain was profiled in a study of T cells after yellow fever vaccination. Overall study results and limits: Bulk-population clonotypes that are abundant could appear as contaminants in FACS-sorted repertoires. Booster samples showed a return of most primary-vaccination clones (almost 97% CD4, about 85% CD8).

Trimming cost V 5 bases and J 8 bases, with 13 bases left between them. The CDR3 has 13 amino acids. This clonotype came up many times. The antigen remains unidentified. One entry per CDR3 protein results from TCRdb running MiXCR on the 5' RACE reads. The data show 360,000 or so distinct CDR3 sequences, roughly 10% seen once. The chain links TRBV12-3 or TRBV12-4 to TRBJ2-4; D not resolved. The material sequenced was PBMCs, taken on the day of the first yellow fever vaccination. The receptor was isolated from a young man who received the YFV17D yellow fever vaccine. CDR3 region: CASSPGPGDIQYF. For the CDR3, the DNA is TGTGCCAGCAGTCCCGGACCCGGAGACATTCAGTACTTC.